This is a list of T cell receptor beta chains from one sample in a study of T cell responses to AZD1222 COVID-19 vaccine. Profiled with immunoSEQ multiplex PCR; TCRdb holds only in-frame clones, not every one. The profile shows nearly 110,000 clones, roughly nine tenths of them singletons. The source was peripheral blood, collected on day 0 of AZD1222 vaccination. The receptors stem from an adult in good health. CDR3s include the opening cysteine and the closing phenylalanine or tryptophan. Each record gives: CDR3 protein, CDR3 DNA, D gene, J gene, V gene, clone size. The D gene is left open where the match is weak. The size field is filled for only some rows; it gives once, few, many or a size class.

CDR3 protein: CASSLERPNTGELFF
CDR3 DNA: TGCGCCAGCAGCTTGGAGAGACCGAACACCGGGGAGCTGTTTTTT
D gene: NA
J gene: TRBJ2-2
V gene: TRBV5-1
clone size: NA

CDR3 protein: CASSYGRRGYEQYF
CDR3 DNA: TGTGCCAGCAGTTACGGTAGGCGGGGCTACGAGCAGTACTTC
D gene: NA
J gene: TRBJ2-7
V gene: TRBV6-5
clone size: NA

CDR3 protein: CASSPRDRENQPQHF
CDR3 DNA: TGTGCCAGCAGCCCCCGGGACAGGGAAAATCAGCCCCAGCATTTT
D gene: TRBD1
J gene: TRBJ1-5
V gene: TRBV5-5
clone size: NA

CDR3 protein: CASSPWTSRSYNEQFF
CDR3 DNA: TGTGCCAGCAGCCCCTGGACTAGCAGGTCCTACAATGAGCAGTTCTTC
D gene: TRBD2
J gene: TRBJ2-1
V gene: TRBV7-2
clone size: NA

CDR3 protein: CASSLTADRSQPQHF
CDR3 DNA: TGTGCCAGCAGCTTAACGGCCGACAGATCCCAGCCCCAGCATTTT
D gene: NA
J gene: TRBJ1-5
V gene: TRBV7-2
clone size: NA

CDR3 protein: CASDSGSEKLFF
CDR3 DNA: TGTGCCAGCGACTCGGGAAGTGAAAAACTGTTTTTT
D gene: NA
J gene: TRBJ1-4
V gene: TRBV7-9
clone size: NA

CDR3 protein: CASSGELAGGPHEQYF
CDR3 DNA: TGTGCCAGCAGCGGAGAACTAGCGGGAGGGCCCCACGAGCAGTACTTC
D gene: TRBD2
J gene: TRBJ2-7
V gene: TRBV9
clone size: NA

CDR3 protein: CASSLDGVNTEAFF
CDR3 DNA: TGTGCCAGCAGCTTAGACGGTGTGAACACTGAAGCTTTCTTT
D gene: NA
J gene: TRBJ1-1
V gene: TRBV5-4
clone size: NA

CDR3 protein: CASSLRFAGTGANVLTF
CDR3 DNA: TGTGCCAGCAGCTTGCGGTTCGCAGGGACTGGGGCCAACGTCCTGACTTTC
D gene: NA
J gene: TRBJ2-6
V gene: TRBV5-4
clone size: NA

CDR3 protein: CASSIDGPSRYNEQFF
CDR3 DNA: TGTGCCAGTAGTATAGATGGCCCCAGCCGCTACAATGAGCAGTTCTTC
D gene: NA
J gene: TRBJ2-1
V gene: TRBV19
clone size: NA

CDR3 protein: CASSLTRGGEAKNIQYF
CDR3 DNA: TGTGCCAGCAGCTTGACGCGTGGGGGAGAAGCCAAAAACATTCAGTACTTC
D gene: NA
J gene: TRBJ2-4
V gene: TRBV7-9
clone size: NA

CDR3 protein: CTSSHEGGPQPQHF
CDR3 DNA: TGCACCAGCAGCCATGAAGGAGGGCCTCAGCCCCAGCATTTT
D gene: NA
J gene: TRBJ1-5
V gene: TRBV1
clone size: NA

CDR3 protein: CAIYSPGLAGRGYEQYF
CDR3 DNA: TGTGCCATCTACAGTCCGGGGCTAGCGGGCAGAGGATACGAGCAGTACTTC
D gene: TRBD2
J gene: TRBJ2-7
V gene: TRBV5-4
clone size: NA

CDR3 protein: CASSFRTGNTEAFF
CDR3 DNA: TGCGCCAGCAGCTTCCGGACCGGGAACACTGAAGCTTTCTTT
D gene: NA
J gene: TRBJ1-1
V gene: TRBV5-1
clone size: NA

CDR3 protein: CASSRTGTGPNTEAFF
CDR3 DNA: TGTGCCAGCAGCCGTACCGGAACGGGCCCGAACACTGAAGCTTTCTTT
D gene: NA
J gene: TRBJ1-1
V gene: TRBV7-8
clone size: NA

CDR3 protein: CASSNYSLAGGRAYNEQFF
CDR3 DNA: TGTGCCAGCAGCAATTATTCGCTAGCGGGAGGACGCGCCTACAATGAGCAGTTCTTC
D gene: NA
J gene: TRBJ2-1
V gene: TRBV21-1
clone size: NA

CDR3 protein: CASSLVRGEQYF
CDR3 DNA: TGTGCCAGCAGCTTGGTAAGGGGCGAGCAGTACTTC
D gene: NA
J gene: TRBJ2-7
V gene: TRBV5-8
clone size: few

CDR3 protein: CASSSRKRDEQFF
CDR3 DNA: TGTGCCAGCAGTTCTAGGAAGAGGGATGAGCAGTTCTTC
D gene: NA
J gene: TRBJ2-1
V gene: TRBV6-4
clone size: NA

CDR3 protein: CASSNPGPNSPLHF
CDR3 DNA: TGTGCCAGTAGTAACCCAGGGCCAAATTCACCCCTCCACTTT
D gene: NA
J gene: TRBJ1-6
V gene: TRBV19
clone size: NA

CDR3 protein: CASSFGTHTEAFF
CDR3 DNA: TGCGCCAGCAGCTTTGGGACACACACTGAAGCTTTCTTT
D gene: NA
J gene: TRBJ1-1
V gene: TRBV5-1
clone size: NA

CDR3 protein: CASSPRQGAVNSPLHF
CDR3 DNA: TGTGCCAGCAGCCCCCGGCAGGGGGCCGTTAATTCACCCCTCCACTTT
D gene: TRBD1
J gene: TRBJ1-6
V gene: TRBV9
clone size: NA

CDR3 protein: CASSLAGGGNTIYF
CDR3 DNA: TGTGCCAGCAGCCTAGCGGGAGGGGGAAACACCATATATTTT
D gene: NA
J gene: TRBJ1-3
V gene: TRBV3-1/TRBV3-2
clone size: NA

CDR3 protein: CASSLPPPGQGAVYGYTF
CDR3 DNA: TGTGCCAGCAGCTTACCACCCCCGGGACAGGGAGCGGTCTATGGCTACACCTTC
D gene: TRBD1
J gene: TRBJ1-2
V gene: TRBV11-3
clone size: NA

CDR3 protein: CASERTGGTYEQYF
CDR3 DNA: TGTGCCAGCGAGAGGACAGGGGGCACCTACGAGCAGTACTTC
D gene: TRBD1
J gene: TRBJ2-7
V gene: TRBV6-5
clone size: NA

CDR3 protein: CASSRPGTANYGYTF
CDR3 DNA: TGTGCCAGTAGTCGCCCCGGGACAGCGAACTATGGCTACACCTTC
D gene: TRBD1
J gene: TRBJ1-2
V gene: TRBV19
clone size: NA

CDR3 protein: CASSLEGTSNTEAFF
CDR3 DNA: TGTGCCAGCAGCTTAGAAGGGACATCGAACACTGAAGCTTTCTTT
D gene: NA
J gene: TRBJ1-1
V gene: TRBV7-2
clone size: NA

CDR3 protein: CASSLYGGEDGYTF
CDR3 DNA: TGCGCCAGCAGCTTGTATGGGGGTGAAGATGGCTACACCTTC
D gene: NA
J gene: TRBJ1-2
V gene: TRBV5-1
clone size: NA

CDR3 protein: CATSLNDVLFYEQYF
CDR3 DNA: TGTGCCACCAGTCTTAACGACGTTCTGTTCTACGAGCAGTACTTC
D gene: NA
J gene: TRBJ2-7
V gene: TRBV24-1
clone size: NA

CDR3 protein: CASSQLLASDTQYF
CDR3 DNA: TGTGCCAGCAGCCAGTTATTGGCATCAGATACGCAGTATTTT
D gene: NA
J gene: TRBJ2-3
V gene: TRBV3-1/TRBV3-2
clone size: NA

CDR3 protein: CASSHFWPSADTQYF
CDR3 DNA: TGCGCCAGCAGCCACTTTTGGCCGAGTGCAGATACGCAGTATTTT
D gene: NA
J gene: TRBJ2-3
V gene: TRBV4-1
clone size: NA

CDR3 protein: CASSRAGGGDTQYF
CDR3 DNA: TGTGCCAGCAGTCGAGCGGGAGGGGGAGATACGCAGTATTTT
D gene: TRBD2
J gene: TRBJ2-3
V gene: TRBV2
clone size: NA

CDR3 protein: CASTPGGNTEAFF
CDR3 DNA: TGTGCCAGCACCCCTGGTGGTAACACTGAAGCTTTCTTT
D gene: NA
J gene: TRBJ1-1
V gene: TRBV12-3/TRBV12-4
clone size: NA

CDR3 protein: CASSYSDRGGYTEAFF
CDR3 DNA: TGTGCCAGTAGTTATAGTGACAGGGGCGGGTACACTGAAGCTTTCTTT
D gene: TRBD1
J gene: TRBJ1-1
V gene: TRBV19
clone size: NA

CDR3 protein: CASSFKIEAFF
CDR3 DNA: TGTGCCAGCAGCTTTAAAATAGAAGCTTTCTTT
D gene: NA
J gene: TRBJ1-1
V gene: TRBV7-2
clone size: few

CDR3 protein: CASSRGTGAVNSPLHF
CDR3 DNA: TGTGCCAGCTCACGAGGGACAGGGGCAGTCAATTCACCCCTCCACTTT
D gene: TRBD1
J gene: TRBJ1-6
V gene: TRBV18
clone size: NA

CDR3 protein: CASSLLGGPYEQYF
CDR3 DNA: TGCGCCAGCAGCTTGTTAGGTGGCCCCTACGAGCAGTACTTC
D gene: NA
J gene: TRBJ2-7
V gene: TRBV5-1
clone size: NA

CDR3 protein: CSGGRRQETQYF
CDR3 DNA: TGCAGCGGTGGGAGACGCCAAGAGACCCAGTACTTC
D gene: NA
J gene: TRBJ2-5
V gene: TRBV29-1
clone size: NA

CDR3 protein: CAWSVIQRVYNEQFF
CDR3 DNA: TGTGCCTGGAGTGTTATCCAGCGGGTGTACAATGAGCAGTTCTTC
D gene: NA
J gene: TRBJ2-1
V gene: TRBV30
clone size: few

CDR3 protein: CASSLSTSGEETQYF
CDR3 DNA: TGCGCCAGCAGCCTCTCGACTAGCGGCGAAGAGACCCAGTACTTC
D gene: TRBD2
J gene: TRBJ2-5
V gene: TRBV4-3
clone size: NA

CDR3 protein: CASSLRLNTEAFF
CDR3 DNA: TGCGCCAGCAGCTTGCGGCTGAACACTGAAGCTTTCTTT
D gene: NA
J gene: TRBJ1-1
V gene: TRBV5-1
clone size: NA

CDR3 protein: CASSPRDEKLFF
CDR3 DNA: TGTGCCAGTAGTCCTCGGGATGAAAAACTGTTTTTT
D gene: NA
J gene: TRBJ1-4
V gene: TRBV19
clone size: NA

CDR3 protein: CASRYSGNTIYF
CDR3 DNA: TGTGCCAGTCGGTACTCTGGAAACACCATATATTTT
D gene: NA
J gene: TRBJ1-3
V gene: TRBV19
clone size: NA

CDR3 protein: CASSLGSGTAGETQYF
CDR3 DNA: TGCGCCAGCAGCTTGGGGTCGGGGACCGCGGGAGAGACCCAGTACTTC
D gene: NA
J gene: TRBJ2-5
V gene: TRBV5-1
clone size: NA

CDR3 protein: CASSFRQPNTEAFF
CDR3 DNA: TGTGCCAGTAGTTTCCGACAGCCTAACACTGAAGCTTTCTTT
D gene: NA
J gene: TRBJ1-1
V gene: TRBV19
clone size: once

CDR3 protein: CASSPGTSGNTIYF
CDR3 DNA: TGTGCCAGCAGCCCCGGGACCTCTGGAAACACCATATATTTT
D gene: NA
J gene: TRBJ1-3
V gene: TRBV7-9
clone size: NA

CDR3 protein: CASSPLRGINYGYTF
CDR3 DNA: TGCGCCAGCAGCCCCTTGAGGGGGATTAACTATGGCTACACCTTC
D gene: NA
J gene: TRBJ1-2
V gene: TRBV5-1
clone size: NA

CDR3 protein: CASSRGGNQPQHF
CDR3 DNA: TGTGCCAGCTCTCGGGGAGGCAATCAGCCCCAGCATTTT
D gene: NA
J gene: TRBJ1-5
V gene: TRBV2
clone size: NA

CDR3 protein: CASRTPGQFYGYTF
CDR3 DNA: TGTGCCAGCAGAACTCCAGGACAGTTCTATGGCTACACCTTC
D gene: NA
J gene: TRBJ1-2
V gene: TRBV3-1/TRBV3-2
clone size: NA

CDR3 protein: CASSQGSSRGETQYF
CDR3 DNA: TGTGCCAGCAGCCAAGGAAGTAGCCGGGGGGAGACCCAGTACTTC
D gene: NA
J gene: TRBJ2-5
V gene: TRBV3-1/TRBV3-2
clone size: NA

CDR3 protein: CASSTWTGTETQYF
CDR3 DNA: TGTGCCAGTAGTACTTGGACAGGGACGGAGACCCAGTACTTC
D gene: TRBD1
J gene: TRBJ2-5
V gene: TRBV19
clone size: NA

CDR3 protein: CASSSYRGRGYTF
CDR3 DNA: TGTGCCAGCAGTTCATACAGGGGACGTGGCTACACCTTC
D gene: TRBD1
J gene: TRBJ1-2
V gene: TRBV28
clone size: NA

CDR3 protein: CASSVASGGGETQYF
CDR3 DNA: TGTGCCAGCAGCGTAGCCAGCGGGGGGGGAGAGACCCAGTACTTC
D gene: TRBD2
J gene: TRBJ2-5
V gene: TRBV9
clone size: NA

CDR3 protein: CATSDVGQGSLDEQFF
CDR3 DNA: TGTGCCACCAGTGATGTCGGACAGGGGTCATTGGATGAGCAGTTCTTC
D gene: TRBD1
J gene: TRBJ2-1
V gene: TRBV24-1
clone size: once

CDR3 protein: CASSQGFNSDYEQYF
CDR3 DNA: TGCGCCAGCAGCCAAGGGTTCAATTCGGACTACGAGCAGTACTTC
D gene: NA
J gene: TRBJ2-7
V gene: TRBV4-3
clone size: NA

CDR3 protein: CATRLYNSPLHF
CDR3 DNA: TGTGCCACCCGGTTGTATAATTCACCCCTCCACTTT
D gene: NA
J gene: TRBJ1-6
V gene: TRBV6-5
clone size: NA

CDR3 protein: CASSLAGQGQETQYF
CDR3 DNA: TGCGCCAGCAGCTTGGCCGGACAGGGACAGGAGACCCAGTACTTC
D gene: TRBD1
J gene: TRBJ2-5
V gene: TRBV5-1
clone size: NA

CDR3 protein: CASSAHATSGRANEQFF
CDR3 DNA: TGTGCCAGCAGCGCCCACGCGACTAGCGGGAGGGCCAATGAGCAGTTCTTC
D gene: TRBD2
J gene: TRBJ2-1
V gene: TRBV9
clone size: once

CDR3 protein: CASSSDLPAYYGYTF
CDR3 DNA: TGTGCCAGCAGCTCCGATCTGCCCGCCTACTATGGCTACACCTTC
D gene: NA
J gene: TRBJ1-2
V gene: TRBV7-9
clone size: NA

CDR3 protein: CATSRGQGWETQYF
CDR3 DNA: TGTGCCACCAGCAGGGGACAGGGCTGGGAGACCCAGTACTTC
D gene: TRBD1
J gene: TRBJ2-5
V gene: TRBV15
clone size: NA

CDR3 protein: CASNPQGYAGELFF
CDR3 DNA: TGTGCCAGCAACCCCCAGGGTTACGCCGGGGAGCTGTTTTTT
D gene: NA
J gene: TRBJ2-2
V gene: TRBV7-6
clone size: NA